The sample holds a few counts of the clone carrying this TCR beta chain. The antigen remains unidentified. This specimen comes from a study of T-cell memory formation after mild COVID-19. Study in general: TCR clusters showed largely donor specificity.

Study outcomes and limitations: CD4+ contracting clones were found mainly in CM and EM, and CD8+ ones in EMRA.

MiXCR, applied by TCRdb to the 5' RACE reads, yields one record per CDR3 protein. The sample holds 120,000 to 150,000 distinct CDR3 sequences, over 15% seen once. The V gene's germline CDR1 is MNHEY and CDR2 SVGAGI. V was cut by 3 bases and J by 3 bases, with 9 bases left in between. The CDR3 runs to 13 residues. The chain carries TRBV6-5 and TRBJ2-7, with D perhaps TRBD1 (6 bases). The sequenced sample consisted of PBMCs or a T cell subset sorted from them (not recorded which). The sequence derives from an adult woman who had mild COVID-19 (a few samples of this study predate the infection). Cell type and time point are not known. The CDR3: CASSYGDNYEQYF. The DNA of the CDR3 is TGTGCCAGCAGTTATGGGGACAACTACGAGCAGTACTTC.